This T cell receptor (beta chain) is drawn from a study of T cells in Graves' hyperthyroidism and ophthalmopathy. In the case of this clonotype: Antigen specificity is unknown.

Study-wide results and limits: Researchers found most expanded thyroid clonotypes above 0.001 in blood as well. The model identified upcoming ophthalmopathy a median approximately six months ahead of onset.

Trimming left V 5 bases short and J 4 bases short, with 18 bases between. The CDR3 is made up of 16 amino acids. Germline loops: CDR1 KGHSH, CDR2 LQKENI. Researchers amplified the TCR beta CDR3 regions from RNA transcripts. Carried out on the TCR CDR3, a first-round RT-PCR used the HTBI primer set. TCRdb processed the multiplex PCR reads anew with MiXCR; each CDR3 protein has one entry. The sample contains about 770,000 distinct CDR3 sequences, about 19% of which appear only once. Recently diagnosed hyperthyroidism of less than 2 months' duration affected patients aged 18 to 65. Diagnoses used clinical symptoms, serum thyroxine and TRAb, thyroid ultrasound and orbital computed tomography.

Sequencing was performed on blood. The chain uses TRBV18 and TRBJ1-5, with a tentative D call TRBD1 (5 bases). The TCR sequence derives from a woman aged 45-65 years with Graves' hyperthyroidism that later progressed to Graves' ophthalmopathy. The CDR3 DNA reads as TGTGCCAGCTCAACGGACATGGCCGGAGGGAATCAGCCCCAGCATTTT. It encodes CASSTDMAGGNQPQHF. The whole variable domain, remainder taken from reference TRBV18 and TRBJ1-5, is NAGVMQNPRHLVRRRGQEARLRCSPMKGHSHVYWYRQLPEEGLKFMVYLQKENIIDESGMPKERFSAEFPKEGPSILRIQQVVRGDSAAYFCASSTDMAGGNQPQHFGDGTRLSIL.